This T cell receptor beta chain emerged from a study of vaccination effects on CD4 cells after COVID-19. In the study overall: Researchers reported culturing more than 1.5 million PBMC in each well, adding around 9.6 IU/ml IL-2 and about 9.6 ug/ml peptides.

Using immunoSEQ multiplex PCR, the repertoire was profiled, and TCRdb retains in-frame clones only, with some absent. The top ten hold about 7% of the sample, which has approximately 47,000 clones, around 70% seen once. This clone has a handful of counts. As yet, its antigen is unknown. At the end of more than 8 days of culture, CD4+ T cells were isolated. Participants completed two doses of the BNT162b2 or mRNA-1273 vaccine. Germline CDR1 reads SNHLY; CDR2 reads FYNNEI. V shed 6 bases and J shed 4 bases, with 10 bases lying between them. The CDR3 sequence is 13 residues long. Whole-study results and caveats: The vaccine-induced clones of healthy vaccinees included only 1 of 255 that cross-reacted with common cold coronaviruses. Marked clonal contraction was seen late after vaccination (in both infection- and vaccine-induced clones).

The specimen was CD4+ T cells from PBMCs cultured without peptide, collected after COVID-19 vaccination. The sequence was obtained from a human donor who received a COVID-19 vaccine. The gene calls are TRBV2 and TRBJ1-3, with a weak D call TRBD1 (6 bases). The DNA for the CDR3 is TGTGCCAGCAGCCCAGACAGGGGAAACACCATATATTTT. Translated, it gives CASSPDRGNTIYF.